The text below deals with one T cell receptor (beta chain). This sample is drawn from a study of T cell clones after liver transplantation. This table comes from immunoSEQ multiplex PCR, and its TCRdb copy is limited to in-frame clones, with some not included. Of about 15,000 clones listed, more than 65% are singletons. The TCR originated in a human patient who received a liver transplant. The T cells may come from the graft donor. The sequenced sample was CD8+ T cells from blood, obtained 45 to 50 months after liver transplant.

This CDR3 is CASSYGWGGDEQFF. As DNA, the CDR3 is TGTGCCAGCAGTTACGGTTGGGGGGGGGATGAGCAGTTCTTC. This rearrangement joins TRBV6-5 to TRBJ2-1; 7 bases map to TRBD2. The length of the CDR3 is 14 residues. The germline CDR1 and CDR2 sequences are MNHEY and SVGAGI. After removal of 2 bases from V and 8 bases from J, the junction contained 6 bases not matched to a gene.